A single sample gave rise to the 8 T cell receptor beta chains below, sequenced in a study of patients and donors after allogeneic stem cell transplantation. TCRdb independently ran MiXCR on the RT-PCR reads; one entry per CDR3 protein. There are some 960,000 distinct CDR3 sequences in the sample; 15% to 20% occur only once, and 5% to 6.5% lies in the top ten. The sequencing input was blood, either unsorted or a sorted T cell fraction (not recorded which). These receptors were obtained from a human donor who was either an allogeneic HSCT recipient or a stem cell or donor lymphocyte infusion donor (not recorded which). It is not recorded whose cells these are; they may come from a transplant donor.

Here the CDR3 reads CASSLDGDARARTQYF. The CDR3 bases are TGTGCCAGCAGCTTAGATGGGGATGCGAGGGCACGTACGCAGTATTTT. V is TRBV11-2 and J is TRBJ2-3; tentative D call: TRBD2 (5 bases). Deletions cut 0 bases from V and 8 bases from J, with 18 bases between. CDR1 and CDR2 from the germline V gene are SGHAT and FQNNGV. CDR3 length: 16 amino acids.

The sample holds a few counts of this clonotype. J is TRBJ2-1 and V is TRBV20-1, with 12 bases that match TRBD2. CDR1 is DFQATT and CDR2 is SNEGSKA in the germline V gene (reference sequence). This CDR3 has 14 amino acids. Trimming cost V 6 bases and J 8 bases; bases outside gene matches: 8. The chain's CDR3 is CSALTSGRFHEQFF. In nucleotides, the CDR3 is TGCAGTGCACTGACTAGCGGGAGATTTCATGAGCAGTTCTTC.

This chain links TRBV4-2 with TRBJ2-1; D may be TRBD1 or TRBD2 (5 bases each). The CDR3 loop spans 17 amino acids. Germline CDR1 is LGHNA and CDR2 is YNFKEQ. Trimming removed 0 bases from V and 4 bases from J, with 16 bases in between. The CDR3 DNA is TGTGCCAGCAGCCAAGACGGGGACCTACCGAATTACAATGAGCAGTTCTTC. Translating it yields CASSQDGDLPNYNEQFF.

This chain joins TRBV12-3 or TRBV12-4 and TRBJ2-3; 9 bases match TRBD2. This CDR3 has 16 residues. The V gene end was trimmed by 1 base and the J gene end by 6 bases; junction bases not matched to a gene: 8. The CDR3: CASSLESGGPSDTQYF. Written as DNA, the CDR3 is TGTGCCAGCAGTTTAGAAAGCGGGGGGCCATCGGATACGCAGTATTTT.

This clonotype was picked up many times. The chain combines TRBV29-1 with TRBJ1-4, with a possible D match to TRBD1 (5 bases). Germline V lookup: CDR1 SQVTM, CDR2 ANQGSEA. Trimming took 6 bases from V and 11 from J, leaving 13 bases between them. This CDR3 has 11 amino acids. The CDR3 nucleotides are TGCAGCGTGGGGACCCGGGAGAAACTGTTTTTT. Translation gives CSVGTREKLFF. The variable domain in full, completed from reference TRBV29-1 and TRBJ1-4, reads SAVISQKPSRDICQRGTSLTIQCQVDSQVTMMFWYRQQPGQSLTLIATANQGSEATYESGFVIDKFPISRPNLTFSTLTVSNMSPEDSSIYLCSVGTREKLFFGSGTQLSVL.

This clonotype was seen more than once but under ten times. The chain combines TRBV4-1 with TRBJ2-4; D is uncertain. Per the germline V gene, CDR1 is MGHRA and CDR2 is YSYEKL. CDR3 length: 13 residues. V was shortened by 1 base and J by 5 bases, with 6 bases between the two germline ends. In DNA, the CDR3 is TGCGCCAGCAGCCAAGTCCGGCAAAACATTCAGTACTTC. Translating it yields CASSQVRQNIQYF.

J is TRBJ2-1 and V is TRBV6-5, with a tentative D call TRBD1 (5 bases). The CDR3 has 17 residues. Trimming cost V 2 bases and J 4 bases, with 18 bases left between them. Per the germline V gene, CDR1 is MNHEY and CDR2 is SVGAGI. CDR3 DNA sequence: TGTGCCAGCAGTTACCCCCGGCAGGGCGGCCTTTACAATGAGCAGTTCTTC. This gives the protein CASSYPRQGGLYNEQFF.

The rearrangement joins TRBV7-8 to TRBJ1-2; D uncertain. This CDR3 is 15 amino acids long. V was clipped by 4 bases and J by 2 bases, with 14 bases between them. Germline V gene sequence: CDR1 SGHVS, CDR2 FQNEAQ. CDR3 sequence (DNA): TGTGCCAGCAGCTCCCCGGTTACAGAGAACTATGGCTACACCTTC. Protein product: CASSSPVTENYGYTF.